This record looks at one TCR beta chain sequence and its context. This entry comes from a study of cytomegalovirus exposure and HLA in healthy donors. Background on the study: The study placed approximately 81% of its 398 genotyped donors in the Caucasian-associated ancestry cluster.

With 60 Vbeta and 13 Jbeta primers, the PCR was carried out. Assay used: immunoSEQ multiplex PCR; TCRdb lists only in-frame clones, some missing. The sample yields under 90,000 clones, approximately 69% seen once. Germline V gives CDR1 KGHSH, CDR2 LQKENI. This CDR3 has 13 residues. V was clipped by 0 bases and J by 7 bases, with 7 bases between them. This chain joins TRBV18 and TRBJ2-1; a possible D gene is TRBD1 (6 bases). Sequencing used PBMCs. This clonotype was sampled from a man in his forties in good health and CMV-seropositive. CDR3 amino acids: CASSPPTGNEQFF. The CDR3 region has the DNA TGTGCCAGCTCACCACCTACAGGGAATGAGCAGTTCTTC.